This T cell receptor (beta chain) originates from a study of blood T cell repertoires in COVID-19. Study overall: T cells, B-cell-depleted T cells, or PBMCs provided the cDNA or gDNA that served as material.

Everyone who took part was about 18 to 90 years old, and they came from 24 US areas. Cohorts were based on clinical histories the participants reported. TCRdb keeps only in-frame clones here, not all; method: immunoSEQ multiplex PCR. Altogether about 300,000 clones are present, about nine tenths being singletons, with the ten largest covering under 11%. The junction had 2 bases not matched to a gene; V was cut back by 0 bases and J by 7 bases. Germline CDR1 reads SEHNR; CDR2 reads FQNEAQ (reference sequence). There are 15 residues in the CDR3. What was sequenced was PBMCs or T cells enriched from blood (not recorded which). This sequence was found in a woman younger than 35 who had recovered from COVID-19. The rearrangement joins TRBV7-9 to TRBJ1-6, with 8 nucleotides matching TRBD1. The CDR3 region has the DNA TGTGCCAGCAGCTTAGCGGGACAGGCGAATTCACCCCTCCACTTT. It encodes CASSLAGQANSPLHF.